Presented here are 8 T cell receptor beta chains from one specimen sequenced in a study of T cell responses to AZD1222 COVID-19 vaccine. Data came from immunoSEQ multiplex PCR; TCRdb stores just in-frame clones and leaves some out. In the table there are over 150,000 clones, 87% of which are singletons. The starting material was peripheral blood, obtained on day 0 of AZD1222 vaccination. These receptors all come from an adult in good health.

This clone has just one count. This chain links TRBV6-4 with TRBJ2-6; D perhaps matches TRBD1 (5 bases). The CDR3 has 16 residues. Germline CDR1 MRHNA, CDR2 SNTAGT. V was shortened by 2 bases and J by 4 bases, with 12 bases between the two germline ends. The CDR3 nucleotides are TGTGCCAGCAGTGACGCAGGGATCGTGGGGGCCAACGTCCTGACTTTC. It encodes CASSDAGIVGANVLTF.

The chain has TRBV19 and TRBJ2-1; maybe TRBD2 (6 bases). Germline assignment: CDR1 LNHDA and CDR2 SQIVND (reference sequence). V was pared by 2 bases and J by 6 bases, with 14 bases between. The CDR3 is made up of 15 amino acids. The CDR3 loop reads CASSIMRGLVNEQFF. The CDR3 nucleotides read TGTGCCAGTAGTATAATGCGGGGCCTTGTCAATGAGCAGTTCTTC.

This chain links TRBV25-1 with TRBJ1-6; D call uncertain. V was pared by 5 bases and J by 9 bases, with 11 bases between. The CDR3 covers 13 residues. CDR1 and CDR2 (germline): MGHDK, SYGVNS. The CDR3 region is CASSPKALSPLHF. CDR3 bases: TGTGCCAGCAGTCCGAAGGCGCTTTCACCCCTCCACTTT. Combining the CDR3 with reference TRBV25-1 and TRBJ1-6 gives the whole variable domain EADIYQTPRYLVIGTGKKITLECSQTMGHDKMYWYQQDPGMELHLIHYSYGVNSTEKGDLSSESTVSRIRTEHFPLTLESARPSHTSQYLCASSPKALSPLHFGNGTRLTVT.

The rearrangement joins TRBV6-5 to TRBJ1-3, with a weak D call TRBD1 (5 bases). The V end lost 2 bases, the J end lost 4 bases, and 15 bases lay between the germline ends. CDR3 length: 16 amino acids. CDR1 is MNHEY, CDR2 SVGAGI, per germline. The CDR3 region is CASSYRRGDAGNTIYF. The CDR3 bases are TGTGCCAGCAGTTACCGCCGCGGGGACGCCGGAAACACCATATATTTT.

The DNA of the CDR3 is TGTGCCAGCTCACCAACAGGACAGGGCTATAATTCACCCCTCCACTTT. This encodes CASSPTGQGYNSPLHF. This chain connects TRBV18 to TRBJ1-6; 8 bases align to TRBD1. Per germline, CDR1 KGHSH and CDR2 LQKENI. V dropped 2 bases and J dropped 3; count of bases not matched to a gene: 3. This CDR3 spans 16 amino acids.

V usage is TRBV28 and J usage is TRBJ1-3, with a possible D match to TRBD1 (5 bases). Germline-derived CDR1 and CDR2 are MDHEN and SYDVKM. The length of the CDR3 is 14 residues. The V and J ends lost 3 bases and 5 bases respectively, with 11 bases between them. The CDR3 is CASSFRDGRNTIYF. The CDR3 coding sequence is TGTGCCAGCAGTTTCCGGGACGGACGAAACACCATATATTTT.

The rearrangement links TRBV2 to TRBJ2-1, with 7 positions matching TRBD1. Per the germline V gene, CDR1 is SNHLY and CDR2 is FYNNEI. With V trimmed by 8 bases and J by 7 bases, 8 bases remained unmatched. The CDR3 totals 13 residues. The CDR3 reads CASPGDRVNEQFF. The DNA of the CDR3 is TGTGCCAGCCCAGGAGACAGGGTGAATGAGCAGTTCTTC. The full variable domain, in which reference TRBV2 and TRBJ2-1 provide the parts outside the CDR3, is EPEVTQTPSHQVTQMGQEVILRCVPISNHLYFYWYRQILGQKVEFLVSFYNNEISEKSEIFDDQFSVERPDGSNFTLKIRSTKLEDSAMYFCASPGDRVNEQFFGPGTRLTVL.

The rearrangement joins TRBV28 to TRBJ2-7; D call uncertain. Trimming left V 4 bases short and J 0 bases short, with 13 bases between. The CDR3 runs 15 residues. Germline V CDR1 and CDR2: MDHEN, SYDVKM. This CDR3 reads CASSSPDRSSYEQYF. The CDR3 DNA reads TGTGCCAGCAGTTCGCCTGACCGTTCCTCCTACGAGCAGTACTTC.